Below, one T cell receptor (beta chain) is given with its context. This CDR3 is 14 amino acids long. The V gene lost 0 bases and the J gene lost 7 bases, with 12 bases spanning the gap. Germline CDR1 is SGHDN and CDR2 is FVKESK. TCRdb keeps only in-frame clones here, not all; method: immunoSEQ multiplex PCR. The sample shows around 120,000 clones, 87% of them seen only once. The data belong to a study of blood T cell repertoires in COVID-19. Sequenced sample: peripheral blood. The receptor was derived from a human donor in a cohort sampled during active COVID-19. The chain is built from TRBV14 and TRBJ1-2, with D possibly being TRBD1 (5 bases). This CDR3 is CASSQDRAGLGYTF. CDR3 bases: TGTGCCAGCAGCCAAGATAGGGCAGGGCTTGGCTACACCTTC.